This paragraph covers one T cell receptor beta chain sequence. The antigen remains unidentified. Primers for the PCR totalled 60 Vbeta and 13 Jbeta. TCRdb's table, derived via immunoSEQ multiplex PCR, lists solely in-frame clones and lacks some. The data hold around 110,000 clones, with around four fifths observed a single time. The data derive from a study of cytomegalovirus exposure and HLA in healthy donors. At the level of the study: Some 77 million unique TCRs from HLA-typed donors were held in an early release of data. Among the 300 to 450 genotyped donors, 81% were placed in the Caucasian-associated ancestry cluster. Study-wide results and caveats: Earlier findings revealed that most TCR beta V segments proved productive either about 90% or about 30% of the time. According to the study, around 180 TCR beta chains were cytomegalovirus-associated.

Germline CDR1 and CDR2: LNHDA and SQIVND (reference sequence). Trimming left V 1 base short and J 13 bases short, with 11 bases between. The CDR3 consists of 12 residues. The clonotype originates from a man aged 30-40 years in good health and CMV-seronegative. The genes are TRBV19 and TRBJ2-4, with a possible D match to TRBD1 (6 bases). The specimen was PBMCs. CDR3 DNA: TGTGCCAGTAGTATAGTGACAGGAACGCAGTACTTC. This translates into CASSIVTGTQYF.